This record looks at one T cell receptor (beta chain) sequence and its context. What it binds is not known. The method was immunoSEQ multiplex PCR; TCRdb's version includes in-frame clones alone and lacks a portion of them. Among around 75,000 clones listed, roughly 80% were seen once. The data originate from a study of OX40 agonist ivuxolimab in advanced cancers. On the study more broadly: The study treated patients with ivuxolimab, an agonistic anti-OX40 (CD134) antibody. Study outcomes and limitations: Among T cells, CD8+ cells averaged more expanded clones than CD4+ cells.

Blood draws occurred at baseline, cycle 4 day 1, and cycle 7 day 1. The material sequenced was CD4+ or CD8+ T cells sorted from blood, taken in a trial of the OX40 agonist ivuxolimab. The source of this sequence is an adult with an advanced solid tumor such as melanoma, head and neck, liver or kidney cancer.

In nucleotides, the CDR3 is TGTGCCAGCAGGCAGGGGACCGGGGAGCTGTTTTTT. This gives the protein CASRQGTGELFF. The rearrangement joins TRBV6-1 to TRBJ2-2; TRBD1 might be the D (6 bases). Germline CDR1 MNHNS, CDR2 SASEGT. The V gene lost 6 bases and the J gene lost 5 bases, with 7 bases spanning the gap. The CDR3 spans 12 residues.